Described below is a single T cell receptor (beta chain) sequence and its context. Germline CDR1 reads SGHDT; CDR2 reads YYEEEE. This CDR3 is built from 12 residues. V lost 2 bases and J lost 5, with 8 bases in between. The sample comes from a study of shared clonotypes between healthy human individuals. Here immunoSEQ multiplex PCR was the method, and the copy in TCRdb shows in-frame clones only, minus some. Of approximately 2,000,000 clones listed, around 90% are singletons. The clonotype originates from a man between 18 and 35 years old in good health. Some clones in this sample may be carry-over from other donors' samples. The rearrangement joins TRBV5-6 to TRBJ2-7; D might be TRBD1 (6 bases). The sample comprised naive CD4+ T cells from PBMCs. Subset meaning: CD45RA+ positively selected. CDR3 sequence (DNA): TGTGCCAGCAGCTTACAGGGCCACGAGCAGTACTTC. It is translated as CASSLQGHEQYF.